The TCR beta chain described here comes from a study of blood T cell repertoires in COVID-19. Across the study: Donors in the United States, Italy and Spain gave samples during acute or convalescent COVID-19.

Participants spanned ages about 18 to 100 years and resided in about 24 US areas. Original methodology: Reference gene primer amplification yielded estimated nucleated cell counts. Profiling relied on immunoSEQ multiplex PCR, and the TCRdb table lists in-frame clones only, not all of them. Clone size and the V and J calls come from that table; the DNA yielded D and trimming. The sample records 200,000 to 250,000 clones, approximately 80% being singletons. V shed 8 bases and J shed 9 bases, with 17 bases lying between them. The CDR3 has 14 amino acids. The sequencing sample was made of PBMCs or T cells enriched from blood (not recorded which). This receptor was identified in a woman aged 35 to 49 with acute COVID-19. This chain links TRBV23-1 with TRBJ1-6; D unresolved. TRBV23-1 is treated as an ORF (open reading frame) with a function not yet certain. CDR3 region: CASPPNLVISPLHF. CDR3 nucleotide sequence: TGCGCCAGCCCCCCTAACCTAGTGATTTCACCCCTCCACTTT.